Given below is one T cell receptor (beta chain) in context. The target antigen is unknown. Trimming cost V 1 base and J 5 bases, with 6 bases left between them. The CDR3 is 13 residues long. The germline gives CDR1 LGHNA, CDR2 YSLEER. This sample is part of a study of monozygotic twins with cystic fibrosis. Study-wide results and caveats: In 13 of 16 pairs, V gene usage was closest to the co-twin's. Low clonality (median roughly 0.01) suggested a mostly naive repertoire.

Method: immunoSEQ multiplex PCR; TCRdb's copy keeps in-frame clones and lacks some. Of about 20,000 clones listed, approximately 97% are singletons. The rearrangement uses TRBV4-3 and TRBJ1-5; no reliable D call. The TCR originated in a young woman with cystic fibrosis. What was sequenced was blood. The CDR3 DNA sequence: TGCGCCAGCAGCCAAGCCACACATCAGCCCCAGCATTTT. This codes for CASSQATHQPQHF.